These T cell receptor beta chains were read from a single sample in a study of cytotoxic CD8 clonotypes in ibrutinib-treated CLL. The data were produced by immunoSEQ multiplex PCR, yet TCRdb's version contains in-frame clones alone and is incomplete. The table shows 160,000 or so clones, with 70% to 90% occurring only once. The material was PBMCs, obtained at disease progression, from a patient treated with ibrutinib. Receptors were obtained from a human donor with chronic lymphocytic leukemia. The CDR3 runs from the conserved cysteine through the conserved F or W. Fields, in order: V gene, CDR3 length, CDR3 protein.

TRBV5-6 16 CASSWMGTTASYGYTF
TRBV5-1 14 CASSLTGASGEQYF
TRBV9 15 CASSAQAALNYGYTF
TRBV15 14 CATSRRQGADEQYF
TRBV6-5 15 CASSYSGIRRDEQFF
TRBV7-3 19 CASGPRGTSGRPRYNEQFF
TRBV15 14 CATSRDLNSYEQYF
TRBV19 16 CASSILNSHGNTEAFF
TRBV13 15 CASSLGEGPGNTIYF
TRBV7-9 15 CASSPRQGWNTEAFF
TRBV6-1 13 CASRRGANYGYTF
TRBV4-1 15 CASSQRPGGDEKLFF
TRBV19 14 CASLGQASTDTQYF
TRBV13 12 CAIRQDNTEAFF
TRBV6-1 13 CASSEQGLGGYTF
TRBV11-2 15 CASSLGAGPQETQYF
TRBV4-2 17 CASSSPSGKSSYNEQFF
TRBV27 14 CASSPDDSNQPQHF
TRBV28 14 CASSSRTGVIGYTF
TRBV19 16 CASSIRFGTGNTEAFF
TRBV9 16 CASSSKDRVFDYGYTF
TRBV7-3 14 CASSLSRGTDTQYF
TRBV11-2 16 CASSPFRDASTGELFF
TRBV18 15 CASSPRDRGNQPQHF
TRBV30 12 CAWSGMSNEQFF
TRBV5-1 16 CASSPARGTGANVLTF
TRBV9 14 CASTRGTGVEKLFF
TRBV11-3 15 CASSLRYGSYNEQFF
TRBV27 13 CASGHQVNTEAFF
TRBV7-9 15 CASSLVGSGNQPQHF
TRBV11-2 14 CASNTGRPNTEAFF
TRBV7-6 18 CASSHPPTRGLADNEQFF
TRBV6-6 16 CASRGRGFLSGNTIYF
TRBV5-1 14 CASSLDYGTGVQYF
TRBV6-1 15 CASSDLLSAGNTIYF
TRBV6-1 14 CASSWGATGSEQYF
TRBV2 16 CASSQTSGSSYNEQFF
TRBV9 15 CASSPREGRLNIQYF
TRBV7-3 13 CASSLSVNTEAFF
TRBV18 15 CASSPGSASSYEQYF
TRBV30 14 CAWSVRTGITEAFF
TRBV6-5 15 CASSSYRVHLGEQYF
TRBV9 17 CASSVVGLGAGANVLTF
TRBV7-9 13 CASRASLAAEAFF
TRBV29-1 12 CSVAGPAGELFF
TRBV19 12 CASSIGDRLLFF
TRBV9 15 CASSISTGANTEAFF
TRBV9 12 CASSERSSTQYF
TRBV28 14 CASSLGGFQNGYTF
TRBV27 16 CASKAPSRGRIYEQYF
TRBV19 16 CASSKLLAGVFNEQFF
TRBV7-2 14 CASSIDRRNTEAFF
TRBV25-1 14 CASSGRTGQETQYF
TRBV2 15 CAGGSRRSGANVLTF
TRBV10-3 12 CASSAGAETQYF